One and the same sample provided the 27 T cell receptor beta chains below, sequenced in a study of T-cell memory formation after mild COVID-19. From the 5' RACE reads, TCRdb called clonotypes with MiXCR, one entry per CDR3 protein. This sample has fewer than 450,000 distinct CDR3 sequences; approximately 24% occur once, and the top ten carry roughly 9.7%. Sequencing used PBMCs or a T cell subset sorted from them (not recorded which). These receptors were collected from an adult woman who had mild COVID-19 (a few samples of this study predate the infection). Cell type and time point are not known.

The V and J genes are TRBV9 and TRBJ2-7; TRBD1 agrees at 9 bases. The CDR3 is 14 residues long. Trimming cost V 0 bases and J 3 bases; bases outside gene matches: 1. Germline V lookup: CDR1 SGDLS, CDR2 YYNGEE. CDR3 DNA sequence: TGTGCCAGCAGCGTAGGACAGGGGGTCTACGAGCAGTACTTC. This codes for CASSVGQGVYEQYF.

The rearrangement joins TRBV10-3 to TRBJ1-6; D uncertain. Trimming removed 0 bases at V and 8 bases at J, with 5 bases between. The CDR3 contains 13 residues. Germline CDR1 reads ENHRY; CDR2 reads SYGVKD. This chain's CDR3 is CAISESGDSPLHF. The DNA for the CDR3 is TGTGCCATCAGTGAGTCGGGAGATTCACCCCTCCACTTT.

The chain recombines TRBV6-2 or TRBV6-3 with TRBJ2-3; the D is unclear. This CDR3 region has 18 residues. CDR1 is MNHEY, CDR2 SVGEGT, per germline. With 5 bases removed from V and 6 bases from J, the gap between germline ends came to 27 bases. As DNA, the CDR3 is TGTGCCAGCAGTGTCCCTAGTTTCAGTAAGGAGTCGTTGGATACGCAGTATTTT. Amino acids: CASSVPSFSKESLDTQYF.

This clonotype was seen only a few times. This CDR3 reads CATSDLMTSGSRNEQFF. The DNA for the CDR3 is TGTGCCACCAGTGATTTGATGACTAGCGGGAGCCGGAATGAGCAGTTCTTC. The chain uses TRBV24-1 and TRBJ2-1, with 12 bases identical to TRBD2. The CDR3 consists of 17 residues. With V trimmed by 0 bases and J by 7 bases, 6 bases remained unmatched. CDR1 is KGHDR, CDR2 SFDVKD, per germline.

This chain connects TRBV20-1 to TRBJ1-2, with 7 bases that match TRBD1. The CDR3 is made up of 16 amino acids. J lost 4 bases, V lost 0 bases, and 11 bases had no gene match. The germline V gene encodes CDR1 DFQATT and CDR2 SNEGSKA (reference sequence). The CDR3, as DNA: TGCAGTGCTAGAGACGCGGACAGGCGTCGATTCTATGGCTACACCTTC. This translates into CSARDADRRRFYGYTF.

This clonotype was found a few times. J is TRBJ2-5 and V is TRBV5-6, with D uncertain. V dropped 0 bases and J dropped 5 bases, with 8 bases sitting between them. The CDR3 totals 13 residues. CDR1 and CDR2 from the germline V gene are SGHDT and YYEEEE. The CDR3 nucleotides are TGTGCCAGCAGCTTGGACGTGGGGGAGACCCAGTACTTC. The encoded protein is CASSLDVGETQYF.

This chain connects TRBV20-1 to TRBJ2-3; no clear D. Germline CDR1 is DFQATT and CDR2 is SNEGSKA (reference sequence). This CDR3 spans 16 amino acids. The V and J ends lost 0 bases and 6 bases respectively, with 19 bases between them. The CDR3 region has the DNA TGCAGTGCTAGAGATATCGGGCAGGCAAGTCGGGATACGCAGTATTTT. Translating it yields CSARDIGQASRDTQYF.

The chain has TRBV3-1 and TRBJ2-1; 10 bases are shared with TRBD2. The CDR3 loop spans 12 amino acids. With 4 bases clipped from V and 16 bases from J, the junction kept 7 bases outside the gene matches. CDR1 and CDR2 from the germline V gene are LGHDT and YNNKEL (reference sequence). The CDR3 loop is CASSLLAGGLFF. CDR3 in DNA: TGTGCCAGCAGCCTGTTAGCGGGGGGTCTATTCTTC.

The gene calls are TRBV15 and TRBJ2-7; TRBD1 agrees at 7 bases. The CDR3 length is 14 residues. Trimming cost V 5 bases and J 6 bases; bases outside gene matches: 10. Germline V gene data show CDR1 as LNHNV and CDR2 as YYDKDF (reference sequence). The CDR3 spells CATSPRNDRAEQYF. The CDR3 DNA follows: TGTGCCACCAGCCCAAGGAATGACAGGGCCGAGCAGTACTTC.

This clonotype came up a few times. The chain links TRBV7-9 to TRBJ2-1, with D possibly matching TRBD2 (5 bases). Germline CDR1 SEHNR, CDR2 FQNEAQ (reference sequence). The CDR3 consists of 13 residues. Trimming cost V 5 bases and J 5 bases, with 10 bases left between them. In DNA, the CDR3 is TGTGCCAGCAGCCGGCCGGGGAACAATGAGCAGTTCTTC. It specifies CASSRPGNNEQFF.

This chain joins TRBV5-1 and TRBJ2-1; TRBD2 aligns across 11 bases. CDR3 size: 17 residues. The ends lost 3 bases at V and 5 bases at J; junction bases unmatched: 10. Germline CDR1 SGHRS, CDR2 YFSETQ. The CDR3 DNA is TGCGCCAGCAGCTCCAAAATCCCGGGACTAGCGGACAATGAGCAGTTCTTC. This gives the protein CASSSKIPGLADNEQFF.

This clonotype has ten or more counts. J is TRBJ2-5 and V is TRBV7-9; D is undetermined. V was clipped by 6 bases and J by 4 bases, with 15 bases between them. The germline V gene has CDR1 SEHNR and CDR2 FQNEAQ (reference sequence). The CDR3 contains 14 residues. CDR3 amino acids: CASSQTPLRETQYF. CDR3 DNA: TGTGCCAGCAGTCAAACTCCTTTACGAGAGACCCAGTACTTC.

V is TRBV7-9 and J is TRBJ2-1; D may be TRBD2 (6 bases). This CDR3 spans 16 amino acids. CDR1 and CDR2 (germline): SEHNR, FQNEAQ (reference sequence). Trimming removed 1 base at V and 3 bases at J, with 13 bases between. The CDR3 loop is CASSLEEKDYYNEQFF. The CDR3 coding sequence is TGTGCCAGCAGCTTAGAAGAAAAGGACTACTACAATGAGCAGTTCTTC.

The chain is built from TRBV9 and TRBJ2-7, with TRBD2 matching over 12 bases. V lost 3 bases, J lost 4 bases, and 5 bases stayed unmatched. The CDR3 loop spans 15 amino acids. Germline CDR1 reads SGDLS; CDR2 reads YYNGEE. The CDR3 protein is CASSASGTSGYEQYF. CDR3 DNA sequence: TGTGCCAGCAGCGCGTCCGGGACTAGCGGGTACGAGCAGTACTTC.

J is TRBJ1-2 and V is TRBV7-3, with TRBD1 matching 8 bases. The CDR3 covers 13 residues. The germline V gene has CDR1 SGHTA and CDR2 FQGTGA. Losses at the gene ends were 5 bases for V and 10 bases for J; bases not matched to a gene: 9. The CDR3 reads CASSPRGQGSYTF. The DNA of the CDR3 is TGTGCCAGCAGCCCGCGTGGACAGGGTTCCTACACCTTC.

This clonotype was observed a few times. This chain joins TRBV11-2 and TRBJ2-3; 7 bases line up with TRBD2. CDR1 is SGHAT and CDR2 is FQNNGV in the germline V gene. This CDR3 is built from 15 residues. Unmatched junction bases numbered 6, after V lost 3 bases and J lost 3 bases. The CDR3 nucleotides read TGTGCCAGCAGCTTGGCCGCGGGAGTAACAGATACGCAGTATTTT. Its translation: CASSLAAGVTDTQYF.

This clonotype was counted between two and nine times. The chain uses TRBV6-1 and TRBJ2-7; D call uncertain. Between the trimmed V and J ends, which lost 8 bases and 0 bases, there was a span of 11 bases. This CDR3 is built from 13 residues. CDR1 is MNHNS and CDR2 is SASEGT in the germline V gene. CDR3 nucleotides: TGTGCCAGCCGGGTCGGACCCTCCTACGAGCAGTACTTC. Its protein product is CASRVGPSYEQYF.

The CDR3 nucleotides read TGTGCCAGTAGTATGATCGTGGGGCTAGCGGGGCCGGCCCCCGACAATGAGCAGTTCTTC. As protein: CASSMIVGLAGPAPDNEQFF. The J gene is TRBJ2-1, the V gene TRBV19; 9 nucleotides line up with TRBD2. Germline V gives CDR1 LNHDA, CDR2 SQIVND (reference sequence). The CDR3 extends over 20 amino acids. The junction had 20 bases not matched to a gene; V was cut back by 3 bases and J by 5 bases. The whole variable domain, filled in from reference TRBV19 and TRBJ2-1, reads DGGITQSPKYLFRKEGQNVTLSCEQNLNHDAMYWYRQDPGQGLRLIYYSQIVNDFQKGDIAEGYSVSREKKESFPLTVTSAQKNPTAFYLCASSMIVGLAGPAPDNEQFFGPGTRLTVL.

This clonotype was recorded at least ten times. The V call is TRBV3-1, the J call TRBJ2-7, with 10 bases aligning to TRBD2. The CDR3 sequence is 15 residues long. V lost 1 base, J lost 7 bases, and 7 bases stayed unmatched. Germline V CDR1 and CDR2: LGHDT, YNNKEL (reference sequence). CDR3: CASSQVAGGPAEQYF. The CDR3 bases are TGTGCCAGCAGCCAAGTAGCGGGAGGCCCTGCGGAGCAGTACTTC.

This clonotype was found a few times. V usage is TRBV4-1 and J usage is TRBJ2-4; D gene uncertain. This CDR3 contains 11 residues. The germline V gene encodes CDR1 MGHRA and CDR2 YSYEKL. V shed 1 base and J shed 9 bases, with 4 bases lying between them. CDR3 sequence (DNA): TGCGCCAGCAGCCAAGGAGGCATTCAGTACTTC. Its protein is CASSQGGIQYF.

CDR3 protein: CASSRDAGLTGELFF. The CDR3 region has the DNA TGTGCCAGCAGCAGAGATGCGGGGCTCACCGGGGAGCTGTTTTTT. This chain joins TRBV14 and TRBJ2-2; perhaps TRBD2 as D (6 bases). Germline loops: CDR1 SGHDN, CDR2 FVKESK. Deletions cut 5 bases from V and 4 bases from J, with 14 bases between. The CDR3 spans 15 residues. The full variable domain, its missing parts supplied by reference TRBV14 and TRBJ2-2, is EAGVTQFPSHSVIEKGQTVTLRCDPISGHDNLYWYRRVMGKEIKFLLHFVKESKQDESGMPNNRFLAERTGGTYSTLKVQPAELEDSGVYFCASSRDAGLTGELFFGEGSRLTVL.

J is TRBJ2-1 and V is TRBV27; maybe TRBD2 (5 bases). CDR1 is MNHEY and CDR2 is SMNVEV in the germline V gene (reference sequence). Deletions cut 2 bases from V and 8 bases from J, with 10 bases between. The CDR3 has 13 amino acids. The CDR3 DNA sequence: TGTGCCAGCAGTTTACCTGGGAGTTATGAGCAGTTCTTC. Its protein product is CASSLPGSYEQFF.

This rearrangement joins TRBV7-9 to TRBJ2-2; 11 positions agree with TRBD1. The CDR3 spans 16 residues. Germline V gene data show CDR1 as SEHNR and CDR2 as FQNEAQ (reference sequence). Unmatched junction bases numbered 7, after V lost 5 bases and J lost 5 bases. CDR3 nucleotides: TGTGCCAGCAGCCCCTGGACAGGGGGCAGGACCGGGGAGCTGTTTTTT. Translation: CASSPWTGGRTGELFF.

The V call is TRBV5-1, the J call TRBJ1-2; 11 bases align to TRBD1. The germline V gene encodes CDR1 SGHRS and CDR2 YFSETQ. V was pared by 4 bases and J by 5 bases, with 7 bases of the junction left unmatched. The CDR3 consists of 15 residues. The CDR3 here is CASSPTGTGGYGYTF. In nucleotides, the CDR3 is TGCGCCAGCAGCCCCACCGGGACAGGGGGGTATGGCTACACCTTC.

The chain is built from TRBV3-1 and TRBJ1-1, with 8 bases identical to TRBD1. Germline V gives CDR1 LGHDT, CDR2 YNNKEL (reference sequence). V gave up 0 bases and J gave up 2 bases; unmatched junction bases: 5. CDR3 size: 16 residues. This chain's CDR3 is CASSQDKGQVNTEAFF. CDR3 in DNA: TGTGCCAGCAGCCAAGATAAGGGACAGGTTAACACTGAAGCTTTCTTT. The full variable domain, completed using reference TRBV3-1 and TRBJ1-1, is DTAVSQTPKYLVTQMGNDKSIKCEQNLGHDTMYWYKQDSKKFLKIMFSYNNKELIINETVPNRFSPKSPDKAHLNLHINSLELGDSAVYFCASSQDKGQVNTEAFFGQGTRLTVV.

The chain has TRBV6-5 and TRBJ2-1, with 9 bases matching TRBD1. The CDR3 has 15 amino acids. Trimming cost V 5 bases and J 1 base; bases outside gene matches: 3. The germline gives CDR1 MNHEY, CDR2 SVGAGI. CDR3 in DNA: TGTGCCAGCAGTGTGGGACAGGGATCCTACAATGAGCAGTTCTTC. Translation gives CASSVGQGSYNEQFF.

V is TRBV13 and J is TRBJ1-1, with a weak D call TRBD1 (5 bases). The V end lost 5 bases, the J end lost 3 bases, and 13 bases lay between the germline ends. Germline V lookup: CDR1 PRHDT, CDR2 FYEKMQ (reference sequence). The CDR3 contains 14 residues. This chain's CDR3 is CASSNRGEDTEAFF. The CDR3 region has the DNA TGTGCCAGCAGCAACCGAGGGGAGGACACTGAAGCTTTCTTT. Looking up the rest from reference TRBV13 and TRBJ1-1 gives the full variable domain: AAGVIQSPRHLIKEKRETATLKCYPIPRHDTVYWYQQGPGQDPQFLISFYEKMQSDKGSIPDRFSAQQFSDYHSELNMSSLELGDSALYFCASSNRGEDTEAFFGQGTRLTVV.